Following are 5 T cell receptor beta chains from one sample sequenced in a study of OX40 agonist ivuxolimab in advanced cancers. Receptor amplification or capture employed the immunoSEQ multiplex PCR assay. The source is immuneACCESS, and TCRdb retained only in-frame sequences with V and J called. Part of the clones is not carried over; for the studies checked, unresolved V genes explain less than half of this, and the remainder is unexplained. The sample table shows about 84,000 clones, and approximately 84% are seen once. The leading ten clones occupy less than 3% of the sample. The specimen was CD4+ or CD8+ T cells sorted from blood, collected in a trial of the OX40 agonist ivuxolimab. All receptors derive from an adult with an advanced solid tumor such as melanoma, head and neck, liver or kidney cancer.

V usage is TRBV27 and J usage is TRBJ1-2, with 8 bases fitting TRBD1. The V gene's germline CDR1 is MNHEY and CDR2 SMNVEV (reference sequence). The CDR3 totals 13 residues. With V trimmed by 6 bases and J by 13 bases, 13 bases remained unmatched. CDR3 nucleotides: TGTGCCAGCAGCCGACAGGGGATGGGGCAATCCACCTTC. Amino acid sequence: CASSRQGMGQSTF.

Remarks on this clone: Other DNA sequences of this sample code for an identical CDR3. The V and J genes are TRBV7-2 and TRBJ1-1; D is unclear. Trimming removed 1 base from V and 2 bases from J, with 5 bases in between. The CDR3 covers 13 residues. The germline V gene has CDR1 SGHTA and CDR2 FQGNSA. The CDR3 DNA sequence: TGTGCCAGCAGCTTAGAAGGTAACACTGAAGCTTTCTTT. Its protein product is CASSLEGNTEAFF.

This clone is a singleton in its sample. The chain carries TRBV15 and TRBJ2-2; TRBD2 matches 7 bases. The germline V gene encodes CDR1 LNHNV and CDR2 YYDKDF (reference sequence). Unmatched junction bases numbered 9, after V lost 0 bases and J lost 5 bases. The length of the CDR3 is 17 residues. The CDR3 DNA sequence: TGTGCCACCAGCAGAGAGAGAATAGCGGGTCAAACCGGGGAGCTGTTTTTT. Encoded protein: CATSRERIAGQTGELFF.

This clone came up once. The DNA for the CDR3 is TGTGCCAGCAGTTTAGACAGTTCCTACGAGCAGTACTTC. It is translated as CASSLDSSYEQYF. V and J are TRBV27 and TRBJ2-7, with a tentative D call TRBD1 (5 bases). Trimming took off 2 bases at V and 1 base at J, with 6 bases between the two ends. This CDR3 region has 13 residues. Germline lookup yields CDR1 MNHEY and CDR2 SMNVEV (reference sequence).

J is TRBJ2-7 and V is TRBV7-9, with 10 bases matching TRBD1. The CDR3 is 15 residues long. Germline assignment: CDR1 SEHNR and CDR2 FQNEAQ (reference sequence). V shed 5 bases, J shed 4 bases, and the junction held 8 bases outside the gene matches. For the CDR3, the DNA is TGTGCCAGCAGCCCCCGGGACAGGGGCCAATACGAGCAGTACTTC. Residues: CASSPRDRGQYEQYF.